The 17 T cell receptor beta chains below were found in one sample sequenced in a study of T cell responses to AZD1222 COVID-19 vaccine. Clones were sequenced by immunoSEQ multiplex PCR, and TCRdb holds only the in-frame ones, with some missing. The sample contains about 120,000 clones, about 91% of which appear only once. Here the sequenced sample was peripheral blood, taken on day 0 of AZD1222 vaccination. The receptors were sampled from an adult in good health.

Comments on this clone: The same CDR3 arises from other DNA sequences in this sample as well. The V call is TRBV7-2, the J call TRBJ1-2; weak D call: TRBD1 (5 bases). Germline loops: CDR1 SGHTA, CDR2 FQGNSA. CDR3 length equals 14 residues. Trimming removed 2 bases from V and 6 bases from J, with 13 bases in between. The CDR3 region is CASSLNQGRDGYTF. CDR3 coding DNA: TGTGCCAGCAGCTTAAACCAGGGCCGTGATGGCTACACCTTC.

This chain connects TRBV18 to TRBJ1-2, with a possible D match to TRBD1 (6 bases). Trimming cost V 3 bases and J 6 bases, with 14 bases left between them. The CDR3 covers 14 residues. In germline, CDR1 is KGHSH, CDR2 LQKENI. This chain's CDR3 is CASSPGAELDGYTF. The DNA for the CDR3 is TGTGCCAGCTCACCGGGGGCAGAGCTCGATGGCTACACCTTC.

The rearrangement links TRBV28 to TRBJ1-2; no clear D gene. This CDR3 is built from 15 residues. The germline gives CDR1 MDHEN, CDR2 SYDVKM. Trimming pared 3 bases from V and 5 bases from J, leaving 16 bases between. The CDR3 protein is CASSFRLSGSYGYTF. DNA for the CDR3: TGTGCCAGCAGTTTTCGACTCAGTGGCTCTTATGGCTACACCTTC.

The chain carries TRBV2 and TRBJ1-5; 9 bases agree with TRBD1. The CDR3 loop spans 14 amino acids. The V segment lost 4 bases and the J segment 11 bases; nucleotides outside the gene matches: 9. Germline assignment: CDR1 SNHLY and CDR2 FYNNEI. CDR3 nucleotide sequence: TGTGCCAGCAGTGCACAGGGGGCGTTTAAGTCCCAGCATTTT. Residues: CASSAQGAFKSQHF.

V is TRBV7-2 and J is TRBJ2-1, with D tentatively TRBD2 (5 bases). Trimming took 1 base from V and 7 from J, leaving 8 bases between them. Germline loops: CDR1 SGHTA, CDR2 FQGNSA. This CDR3 is built from 13 residues. The DNA of the CDR3 is TGTGCCAGCAGCTTAGGAGGGCGGAATGAGCAGTTCTTC. Translated, it gives CASSLGGRNEQFF.

The chain recombines TRBV5-1 with TRBJ2-3, with TRBD2 matching over 12 bases. The CDR3 totals 21 residues. Germline V gene lookup returns CDR1 SGHRS and CDR2 YFSETQ. V was pared by 2 bases and J by 3 bases, with 19 bases of the junction left unmatched. CDR3 bases: TGCGCCAGCAGCTTCTCTATCCTGACTAGCGGGGGTCCTACTTTGACAGATACGCAGTATTTT. Translation gives CASSFSILTSGGPTLTDTQYF.

The chain employs TRBV28 and TRBJ1-1, with a tentative D call TRBD1 (6 bases). Trimming left V 4 bases short and J 3 bases short, with 18 bases between. The CDR3 loop spans 16 amino acids. Germline-derived CDR1 and CDR2 are MDHEN and SYDVKM. The DNA of the CDR3 is TGTGCCAGCAGTTACAGGGCAGGGTCATCGGACACTGAAGCTTTCTTT. Amino acid sequence: CASSYRAGSSDTEAFF.

The V and J genes are TRBV5-1 and TRBJ2-1, with 8 nucleotides matching TRBD1. The CDR3 contains 14 residues. V lost 7 bases to trimming and J lost 4 bases; unmatched junction nucleotides: 7. The germline CDR1 and CDR2 sequences are SGHRS and YFSETQ. CDR3 sequence: CASARGQGYNEQFF. CDR3 nucleotides: TGCGCCAGCGCTCGAGGACAGGGTTACAATGAGCAGTTCTTC.

The J gene is TRBJ2-7, the V gene TRBV9, with TRBD2 as a possible D gene (6 bases). In germline, CDR1 is SGDLS, CDR2 YYNGEE. This CDR3 region has 14 residues. The ends were cut back, 3 bases at V and 3 bases at J, with 13 bases in the middle. The CDR3 reads CASSARLVGYEQYF. The DNA for the CDR3 is TGTGCCAGCAGCGCGCGACTAGTGGGCTACGAGCAGTACTTC.

The V gene is TRBV27, the J gene TRBJ1-1; D not certain. Trimming took off 7 bases at V and 0 bases at J, with 15 bases between the two ends. The CDR3 sequence is 15 residues long. Germline V gives CDR1 MNHEY, CDR2 SMNVEV (reference sequence). In nucleotides, the CDR3 is TGTGCCAGCATGGTGACCGGCAGAGTGAACACTGAAGCTTTCTTT. This codes for CASMVTGRVNTEAFF.

The rearrangement links TRBV7-2 to TRBJ1-4; D uncertain. This CDR3 has 17 residues. Germline CDR1 reads SGHTA; CDR2 reads FQGNSA. V was trimmed by 1 base and J by 3 bases, leaving 15 bases between them. The CDR3 spells CASSLDPPRRANEKLFF. The CDR3 DNA reads as TGTGCCAGCAGCTTAGATCCGCCCCGAAGGGCTAATGAAAAACTGTTTTTT.

The chain links TRBV20-1 to TRBJ1-5; D is unresolved. CDR3 length: 14 residues. The germline CDR1 and CDR2 sequences are DFQATT and SNEGSKA (reference sequence). Trimming shortened V by 3 bases and J by 11 bases, and 20 bases separated the two germline ends. Written as DNA, the CDR3 is TGCAGTGCTAGTTTGGCAGCGTCCGGGATGGCCCAGCATTTT. Translating gives CSASLAASGMAQHF.

This chain links TRBV7-9 with TRBJ2-6, with D perhaps TRBD2 (6 bases). This CDR3 has 13 amino acids. V lost 5 bases to trimming and J lost 17 bases, with 19 bases between them. Germline CDR1 and CDR2: SEHNR and FQNEAQ (reference sequence). CDR3 sequence reads: CASSLEGLSGLTF. CDR3 DNA sequence: TGTGCCAGCAGCCTCGAGGGACTCTCTGGTTTGACTTTC.

The rearrangement joins TRBV4-3 to TRBJ2-1; D gene ambiguous. The germline V gene encodes CDR1 LGHNA and CDR2 YSLEER. This CDR3 is 14 amino acids long. The germline V and J ends were trimmed by 0 bases and 2 bases, with 5 bases remaining between them. The CDR3 DNA reads TGCGCCAGCAGCCAAGACCATGCCTACAATGAGCAGTTCTTC. Translation gives CASSQDHAYNEQFF.

The chain uses TRBV9 and TRBJ2-1, with 10 bases lining up with TRBD2. Germline CDR1 SGDLS, CDR2 YYNGEE. CDR3 length equals 15 residues. The trim removed 0 bases at V and 8 bases at J, leaving 5 bases unmatched. CDR3 sequence (DNA): TGTGCCAGCAGCGTAGATCAGCGGGAGGGCTATGAGCAGTTCTTC. Amino acid sequence: CASSVDQREGYEQFF.

The chain uses TRBV6-6 and TRBJ2-7; D is perhaps TRBD1 (5 bases). The CDR3 sequence is 15 residues long. Germline V gene sequence: CDR1 MNHNY, CDR2 SVGAGI (reference sequence). The V end was cut by 1 base, the J end by 3 bases, with 13 bases between. CDR3 in amino acids: CASSYLAGLGYEQYF. CDR3 in DNA: TGTGCCAGCAGTTACTTGGCAGGGCTCGGCTACGAGCAGTACTTC.

The CDR3 bases are TGTGCCAGCAGGCGGAGCGGCACAGATACGCAGTATTTT. This codes for CASRRSGTDTQYF. The rearrangement links TRBV4-2 to TRBJ2-3; no definite D call. The V gene's germline CDR1 is LGHNA and CDR2 YNFKEQ. V lost 6 bases and J 1 base, leaving 8 bases between the germline ends. This CDR3 is built from 13 residues.